The source of this T cell receptor (beta chain) is a study of control samples from healthy donors and cancer patients. Repertoires were generated with immunoSEQ multiplex PCR, while TCRdb's copy carries only in-frame clones and drops some. Of about 89,000 clones in the sample, about 89% were seen once. Material: blood. This clonotype originated in a man under 40 in good health.

CDR3 amino acids: CASSIPGESTEAFF. The CDR3 bases are TGTGCCAGTAGTATTCCAGGGGAGAGCACTGAAGCTTTCTTT. The chain recombines TRBV19 with TRBJ1-1; possibly TRBD1 for D (6 bases). The CDR3 has 14 amino acids. Germline lookup yields CDR1 LNHDA and CDR2 SQIVND (reference sequence). Trimming took off 3 bases at V and 4 bases at J, with 12 bases between the two ends.